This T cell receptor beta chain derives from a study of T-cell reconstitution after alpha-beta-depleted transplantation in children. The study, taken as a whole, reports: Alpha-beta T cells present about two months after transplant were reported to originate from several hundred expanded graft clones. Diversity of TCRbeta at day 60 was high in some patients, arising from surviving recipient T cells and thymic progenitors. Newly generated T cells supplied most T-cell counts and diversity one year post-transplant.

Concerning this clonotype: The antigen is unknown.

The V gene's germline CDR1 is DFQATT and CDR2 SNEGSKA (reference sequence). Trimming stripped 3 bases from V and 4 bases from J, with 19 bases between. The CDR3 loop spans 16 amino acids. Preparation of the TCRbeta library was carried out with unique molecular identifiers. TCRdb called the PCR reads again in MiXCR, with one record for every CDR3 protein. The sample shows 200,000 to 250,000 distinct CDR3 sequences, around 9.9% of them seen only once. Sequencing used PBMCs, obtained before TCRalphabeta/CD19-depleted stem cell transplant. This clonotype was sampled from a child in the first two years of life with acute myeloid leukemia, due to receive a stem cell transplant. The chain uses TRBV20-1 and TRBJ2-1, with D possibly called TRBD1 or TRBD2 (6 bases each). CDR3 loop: CSARQNRGRQYNEQFF. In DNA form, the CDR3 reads TGCAGTGCTAGGCAGAACCGGGGGCGCCAGTACAATGAGCAGTTCTTC.